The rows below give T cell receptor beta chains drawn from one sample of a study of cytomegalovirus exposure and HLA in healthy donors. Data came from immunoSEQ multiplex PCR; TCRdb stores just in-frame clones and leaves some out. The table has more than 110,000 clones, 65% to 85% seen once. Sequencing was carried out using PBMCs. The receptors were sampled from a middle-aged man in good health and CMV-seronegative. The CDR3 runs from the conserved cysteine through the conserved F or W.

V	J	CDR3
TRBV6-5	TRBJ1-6	CASSYSGSKSSPLHF
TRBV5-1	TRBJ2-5	CASSWGGSSGGQETQYF
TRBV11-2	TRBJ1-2	CASSPAGNYGYTF
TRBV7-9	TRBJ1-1	CASSLGQGAGEAFF
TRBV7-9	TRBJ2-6	CASSLKPGLLSGANVLTF
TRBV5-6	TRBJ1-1	CASSVGQANTEAFF
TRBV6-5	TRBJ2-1	CASFRYPGGNEQFF
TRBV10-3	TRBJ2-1	CAISGGRGIYNEQFF
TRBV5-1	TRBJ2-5	CASSLWGSGSGETQYF
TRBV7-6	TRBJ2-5	CASSLATIPQETQYF
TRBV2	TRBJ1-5	CASSEQAGRNYQPQHF
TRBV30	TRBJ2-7	CAWSPPGYEQYF
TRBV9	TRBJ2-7	CASGTGGRYEQYF
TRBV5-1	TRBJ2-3	CASSPQGIDTQYF
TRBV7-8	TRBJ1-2	CASSLAGLPRGYTF
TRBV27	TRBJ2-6	CASRPSSGANVLTF
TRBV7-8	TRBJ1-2	CASSPRTGVNYGYTF
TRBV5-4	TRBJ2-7	CASSSGQGWPVGQYF
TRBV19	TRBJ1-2	CASSPQTGVGYTF
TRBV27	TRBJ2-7	CASSYRDRSYEQYF
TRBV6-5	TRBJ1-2	CASSLTDSANYGYTF
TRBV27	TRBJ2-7	CASSWGSAAYEQYF
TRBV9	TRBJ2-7	CASSVGGGPYEQYF
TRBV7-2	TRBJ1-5	CASSFDRGGNQPQHF
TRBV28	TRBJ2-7	CASSGTGGDEQYF
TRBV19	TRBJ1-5	CASGQRSNQPQHF
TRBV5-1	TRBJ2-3	CASNLGQGGTDTQYF